This T cell receptor (beta chain) was sequenced in a study of Ad26.COV2.S vaccination and SARS-CoV-2 variants. Study in general: Participant was drawn from the COV1001 Ad26.COV2.S trial arm. The authors gave Ad26.COV2.S intramuscularly, either once or twice 56 days apart.

Study-wide results and caveats: Comparability of non-spike TCR breadth was observed across vaccine and placebo recipients.

Data came from immunoSEQ multiplex PCR; TCRdb stores just in-frame clones and leaves some out. The sample lists just under 250,000 clones, approximately 90% occurring once. Germline assignment: CDR1 GTSNPN and CDR2 SVGIG (reference sequence). With 0 bases removed from V and 4 bases from J, the gap between germline ends came to 6 bases. The CDR3 has 12 amino acids. Note on this clone: What it binds is unknown.

The sample's treatment: approximately 18 received Ad26.COV2.S at low or high dose, single or two shots; roughly five received placebo; per-sample allocation not given. Day 63 after the first injection of vaccine or placebo was the sampling time. This Boston cohort included adults aged 18-55 years. The TCR originated in a person between 18 and 60 years old who received the Ad26.COV2.S COVID-19 vaccine or a placebo. Sequenced here: peripheral blood, sampled in a trial of Ad26.COV2.S vaccine versus placebo. The chain is built from TRBV30 and TRBJ1-2, with D perhaps TRBD1 (5 bases). The CDR3 region is CAWSVGGYGYTF. The CDR3, as DNA: TGTGCCTGGAGTGTCGGGGGCTATGGCTACACCTTC. The full variable domain, completed using reference TRBV30 and TRBJ1-2, is SQTIHQWPATLVQPVGSPLSLECTVEGTSNPNLYWYRQAAGRGLQLLFYSVGIGQISSEVPQNLSASRPQDRQFILSSKKLLLSDSGFYLCAWSVGGYGYTFGSGTRLTVV.